These 22 T cell receptor beta chains were all obtained from the same sample, sequenced in a study of T cell responses to AZD1222 COVID-19 vaccine. The data were produced by immunoSEQ multiplex PCR, yet TCRdb's version contains in-frame clones alone and is incomplete. This table holds 80,000 to 100,000 clones, roughly 86% found once. The starting material was peripheral blood, obtained on day 0 of AZD1222 vaccination. The receptor set was obtained from an adult in good health.

The chain is built from TRBV25-1 and TRBJ1-4; 7 nucleotides agree with TRBD1. Germline values: CDR1 MGHDK, CDR2 SYGVNS. V gave up 7 bases and J gave up 8 bases; unmatched junction bases: 7. This CDR3 has 13 residues. CDR3 sequence: CASMQGVSEKLFF. The CDR3, as DNA: TGTGCCAGCATGCAGGGGGTGAGCGAAAAACTGTTTTTT. The full variable domain, rest sourced from reference TRBV25-1 and TRBJ1-4, is EADIYQTPRYLVIGTGKKITLECSQTMGHDKMYWYQQDPGMELHLIHYSYGVNSTEKGDLSSESTVSRIRTEHFPLTLESARPSHTSQYLCASMQGVSEKLFFGSGTQLSVL.

This clone was recorded once. V and J are TRBV27 and TRBJ2-3, with D possibly being TRBD2 (6 bases). The germline gives CDR1 MNHEY, CDR2 SMNVEV (reference sequence). Trimming left V 6 bases short and J 7 bases short, with 20 bases between. This CDR3 region has 15 residues. This CDR3 is CASSDLAIVPNTQYF. The CDR3 DNA follows: TGTGCCAGCAGCGACCTAGCGATTGTGCCCAATACGCAGTATTTT.

V usage is TRBV15 and J usage is TRBJ1-5, with 9 bases matching TRBD1. Germline V gives CDR1 LNHNV, CDR2 YYDKDF (reference sequence). The CDR3 is 14 amino acids. V lost 5 bases to trimming and J lost 7 bases; unmatched junction nucleotides: 6. The DNA of the CDR3 is TGTGCCACCAGCGTACGACAGGGGGGACAGCCCCAGCATTTT. Translation: CATSVRQGGQPQHF.

The J gene is TRBJ1-4, the V gene TRBV7-9; weak D call: TRBD1 (6 bases). Per the germline V gene, CDR1 is SEHNR and CDR2 is FQNEAQ (reference sequence). The V and J ends lost 5 bases and 8 bases respectively, with 9 bases between them. This CDR3 comprises 12 residues. In DNA, the CDR3 is TGTGCCAGCAGCCCCCAGGGGGAAAAACTGTTTTTT. Its protein is CASSPQGEKLFF.

The CDR3 nucleotides read TGTGCCAGTAGACTAATGGACAGCTTCAACACTGAAGCTTTCTTT. It is translated as CASRLMDSFNTEAFF. This rearrangement joins TRBV19 to TRBJ1-1; D is possibly TRBD1 (6 bases). V lost 6 bases and J lost 2, with 16 bases in between. CDR3 length: 15 amino acids. The germline CDR1 and CDR2 sequences are LNHDA and SQIVND (reference sequence).

This clone was seen only once. The J gene is TRBJ1-1, the V gene TRBV28, with TRBD1 matching over 11 bases. Germline lookup yields CDR1 MDHEN and CDR2 SYDVKM. This CDR3 is 14 amino acids long. J lost 5 bases, V lost 3 bases, and 2 bases had no gene match. The CDR3 loop reads CASSFGQGATEAFF. The CDR3 bases are TGTGCCAGCAGTTTCGGACAGGGGGCGACTGAAGCTTTCTTT.

V and J are TRBV2 and TRBJ2-2, with no clear D. The CDR3 is 15 residues long. V was shortened by 0 bases and J by 0 bases, with 5 bases between the two germline ends. Germline assignment: CDR1 SNHLY and CDR2 FYNNEI. CDR3 nucleotide sequence: TGTGCCAGCAGTGAAGCGGACCCGAACACCGGGGAGCTGTTTTTT. It translates to CASSEADPNTGELFF.

The rearrangement joins TRBV6-4 to TRBJ2-3; the D gene is possibly TRBD1 (5 bases). There are 16 residues in the CDR3. The V end lost 0 bases, the J end lost 2 bases, and 12 bases lay between the germline ends. The germline V gene encodes CDR1 MRHNA and CDR2 SNTAGT. CDR3 in DNA: TGTGCCAGCAGTGACTCTGGGGCGTCCCACACAGATACGCAGTATTTT. This translates into CASSDSGASHTDTQYF.

As concerns this clone: Other DNA sequences in this sample translate to the same CDR3. The rearrangement joins TRBV3-1 (or the pseudogene TRBV3-2) to TRBJ2-1; D gene uncertain. V dropped 4 bases and J dropped 4 bases, with 8 bases sitting between them. Germline V CDR1 and CDR2: LGHDT, YNNKEL (reference sequence). This CDR3 has 13 residues. The CDR3 coding sequence is TGTGCCAGCAGCCGAACTGAATACAATGAGCAGTTCTTC. Its protein is CASSRTEYNEQFF.

The genes are TRBV11-3 and TRBJ1-3; D remains unclear. The CDR3 has 13 amino acids. Germline V CDR1 and CDR2: SGHNT, YENEEA. V was clipped by 5 bases and J by 8 bases, with 13 bases between them. CDR3 protein: CASSKGSSDTIYF. CDR3 in DNA: TGTGCCAGCAGCAAGGGTTCTTCTGACACCATATATTTT.

The chain couples TRBV11-2 to TRBJ2-7, with 9 nucleotides matching TRBD2. In germline, CDR1 is SGHAT, CDR2 FQNNGV. After removal of 1 base from V and 0 bases from J, the junction contained 1 base not matched to a gene. CDR3 length: 15 residues. As DNA, the CDR3 is TGTGCCAGCAGCTTAGTAGCGGGAGACTCCTACGAGCAGTACTTC. Its protein is CASSLVAGDSYEQYF.

The rearrangement joins TRBV4-2 to TRBJ2-7; no firm D call. CDR3 size: 16 residues. From germline, CDR1 is LGHNA and CDR2 YNFKEQ. Trimming cost V 0 bases and J 2 bases, with 14 bases left between them. CDR3 nucleotide sequence: TGTGCCAGCAGCCAAGATCCGGCAGAGATACCCTACGAGCAGTACTTC. Translation gives CASSQDPAEIPYEQYF.

The chain recombines TRBV7-2 with TRBJ1-2, with D possibly TRBD1 on 6 matching bases. The V gene lost 1 base and the J gene lost 6 bases, with 18 bases spanning the gap. CDR3 length equals 16 residues. Germline V gene sequence: CDR1 SGHTA, CDR2 FQGNSA. The CDR3 loop reads CASSLGVRGQGHGYTF. The CDR3 DNA reads as TGTGCCAGCAGCTTAGGGGTCAGGGGACAAGGCCATGGCTACACCTTC.

The chain combines TRBV19 with TRBJ1-2; tentative D call: TRBD1 (6 bases). This CDR3 has 13 amino acids. Germline V gives CDR1 LNHDA, CDR2 SQIVND (reference sequence). V shed 5 bases and J shed 6 bases, with 13 bases lying between them. CDR3 protein: CASSLQGKDGYTF. The CDR3 DNA reads TGTGCCAGTAGTCTACAGGGAAAGGATGGCTACACCTTC.

The chain couples TRBV3-1 (or the pseudogene TRBV3-2) to TRBJ1-2, with D possibly being TRBD1 (5 bases). CDR3 length equals 14 residues. The V end was cut by 4 bases, the J end by 8 bases, with 17 bases between. Germline values: CDR1 LGHDT, CDR2 YNNKEL (reference sequence). CDR3 in DNA: TGTGCCAGCAGCCGTGACAGCCCTTTGGGGGGCTACACCTTC. Translating gives CASSRDSPLGGYTF.

This clone has more than one count but fewer than ten. The V and J genes are TRBV18 and TRBJ2-7; D perhaps matches TRBD2 (6 bases). Germline CDR1 reads KGHSH; CDR2 reads LQKENI. The CDR3 runs 14 residues. The ends were cut back, 0 bases at V and 2 bases at J, with 8 bases in the middle. The CDR3 region has the DNA TGTGCCAGCTCACCACCCGCTAGCGCCTACGAGCAGTACTTC. Its protein is CASSPPASAYEQYF.

The V gene is TRBV18, the J gene TRBJ2-1; D may match TRBD1 or TRBD2 (5 bases each). The CDR3 consists of 15 residues. The V end was cut by 5 bases, the J end by 6 bases, with 17 bases between. CDR1 KGHSH and CDR2 LQKENI come from the germline V gene. CDR3 nucleotide sequence: TGTGCCAGCTCATCAAGACAGCTAGCAGCCAATGAGCAGTTCTTC. Protein: CASSSRQLAANEQFF.

This sequence joins TRBV10-3 and TRBJ1-1, with D hard to call. The CDR3 loop spans 15 amino acids. Trimming pared 0 bases from V and 0 bases from J, leaving 8 bases between. The V gene's germline CDR1 is ENHRY and CDR2 SYGVKD. DNA of the CDR3: TGTGCCATCAGTGAGTCCGGACGGTTGAACACTGAAGCTTTCTTT. Its translation: CAISESGRLNTEAFF.

This clone was detected only a few times. The rearrangement joins TRBV12-3 or TRBV12-4 to TRBJ2-5, with D perhaps matching TRBD1 or TRBD2 (5 bases each). V was clipped by 0 bases and J by 4 bases, with 6 bases between them. The CDR3 covers 13 residues. The CDR3 nucleotides are TGTGCCAGCAGTTTAGCCGGGACAGAGACCCAGTACTTC. Translation: CASSLAGTETQYF.

The chain is built from TRBV6-5 and TRBJ1-5; D not resolved. Germline CDR1 MNHEY, CDR2 SVGAGI. V was pared by 8 bases and J by 0 bases, with 11 bases between. This CDR3 is built from 14 residues. CDR3 sequence: CASRNSNSNQPQHF. The CDR3 DNA reads as TGTGCCAGCCGAAACTCCAATAGCAATCAGCCCCAGCATTTT.

The chain is built from TRBV7-2 and TRBJ2-5; D is uncertain. Trimming left V 3 bases short and J 8 bases short, with 16 bases between. Germline lookup yields CDR1 SGHTA and CDR2 FQGNSA. CDR3 size: 14 residues. The CDR3 spells CASSLNRLQGTQYF. The CDR3 coding sequence is TGTGCCAGCAGCTTGAACCGGCTTCAAGGTACCCAGTACTTC. The full variable domain, its missing parts supplied by reference TRBV7-2 and TRBJ2-5, is GAGVSQSPSNKVTEKGKDVELRCDPISGHTALYWYRQSLGQGLEFLIYFQGNSAPDKSGLPSDRFSAERTGGSVSTLTIQRTQQEDSAVYLCASSLNRLQGTQYFGPGTRLLVL.

The V and J genes are TRBV27 and TRBJ2-3; the D call may be TRBD1 or TRBD2 (5 bases each). This CDR3 is built from 18 residues. The ends were cut back, 1 base at V and 2 bases at J, with 19 bases in the middle. Germline-derived CDR1 and CDR2 are MNHEY and SMNVEV (reference sequence). Written as DNA, the CDR3 is TGTGCCAGCAGTTTATTAAGGGGCGAGGCGGGTCCCACAGATACGCAGTATTTT. Encoded protein: CASSLLRGEAGPTDTQYF.